This TCR beta chain was identified during a study of blood T cell repertoires in COVID-19. At the level of the study: Samples of COVID-19 (acute and convalescent) were obtained from the United States, Italy and Spain. PBMCs, B-cell-depleted T cells, or T cells provided the cDNA or gDNA that made up the material.

Per the study methods: Cell counts per sample came from amplifying reference gene primers. Measured with immunoSEQ multiplex PCR; TCRdb has only the in-frame clones, and not every one. Clone size and the V and J calls come from that table; the DNA yielded D and trimming. The sample has a few hundred thousand clones; around 83% are singletons. The CDR3 consists of 14 residues. Germline-derived CDR1 and CDR2 are LNHDA and SQIVND (reference sequence). The junction had 8 bases not matched to a gene; V was cut back by 7 bases and J by 5 bases. This clonotype was obtained from a woman aged 50 to 65 with acute or convalescent COVID-19. V is TRBV19 and J is TRBJ2-3; 8 nucleotides align to TRBD1. The sequenced material came from peripheral blood. The CDR3 DNA follows: TGTGCCAGTACCCAGACAGGGGACAAAGATACGCAGTATTTT. Protein product: CASTQTGDKDTQYF.